The clone carrying this TCR beta chain was found once. Its cognate antigen is unknown. Whereas donors were nominally healthy upon sampling, unrecorded immune exposures were probable. Primers: 60 Vbeta forward and 13 Jbeta reverse. This table comes from immunoSEQ multiplex PCR, and its TCRdb copy is limited to in-frame clones, with some not included. The sample lists about 120,000 clones, 60% to 85% seen once, with around 1.3% in the top ten. Trimming took off 0 bases at V and 6 bases at J, with 9 bases between the two ends. This CDR3 is built from 14 residues. CDR1 is MNHEY and CDR2 is SVGAGI in the germline V gene. The source of the sample is a study of cytomegalovirus exposure and HLA in healthy donors. Study-wide findings and caveats: In a later analysis, TCR association rates varied by HLA locus: DRB1 most, HLA-C fewest. Donors belonging to an Asian-associated ancestry cluster reportedly showed fewer N-insertions in productive TCRs than the 666-donor mean, according to what a later analysis found. Beyond CMV serostatus, there was no information to go on about immune exposure.

Sequencing input: PBMCs. The chain carries TRBV6-5 and TRBJ2-1, with D perhaps matching TRBD2 (6 bases). This TCR came from a female donor in good health and CMV-seronegative. CDR3 DNA: TGTGCCAGCAGTTACTCAACCGGGGGCAATGAGCAGTTCTTC. Translation gives CASSYSTGGNEQFF.